This is a list of T cell receptor beta chains from one sample in a study of CD8 T cells in ankylosing spondylitis. TCRdb analysed the 5' RACE reads with MiXCR anew, one entry per CDR3 protein. The sample has about 150,000 distinct CDR3 sequences; around 43% are singletons. The sample taken for sequencing was synovial fluid, either unsorted or a sorted T cell fraction (not recorded which). These receptors came from a male donor with ankylosing spondylitis. CDR3s leave out the opening cysteine and the closing phenylalanine or tryptophan.

V gene: TRBV18; CDR3 protein: ASSPRTGFVNEQF
V gene: TRBV10-3; CDR3 protein: AISEPGLDTEAF
V gene: TRBV5-1; CDR3 protein: ASQLGPGRGTSSYNEQF
V gene: TRBV7-2; CDR3 protein: ASSLARTSLYEQY
V gene: TRBV7-3; CDR3 protein: ASSPRRTGELF
V gene: TRBV4-1; CDR3 protein: ASSQVVNSPLH
V gene: TRBV7-9; CDR3 protein: ASSLVQGHEKLF
V gene: TRBV24-1; CDR3 protein: ATSDSSGTANYGYT
V gene: TRBV18; CDR3 protein: ASSSRTEAF
V gene: TRBV4-3; CDR3 protein: ASSPRVMFREQY
V gene: TRBV20-1; CDR3 protein: SAHRGTNTEAF
V gene: TRBV3-1; CDR3 protein: ASSQGEVVRGYT
V gene: TRBV3-1; CDR3 protein: ASSQETGVNQPQH
V gene: TRBV5-1; CDR3 protein: ASSRIATPYNEQF
V gene: TRBV4-1; CDR3 protein: ASSQAPTSSYNEQF
V gene: TRBV20-1; CDR3 protein: SARERQGSSPLH
V gene: TRBV5-6; CDR3 protein: ASSLRLAGVVGELF
V gene: TRBV29-1; CDR3 protein: SVELQGFGYT
V gene: TRBV4-1; CDR3 protein: ASSQELAPIYEQY
V gene: TRBV9; CDR3 protein: ASSVAPGTGVYEQY
V gene: TRBV2; CDR3 protein: ASRGISSYNEQF
V gene: TRBV11-2; CDR3 protein: ASSLVVGGPRAF
V gene: TRBV5-1; CDR3 protein: ASSSTYRDYGYT
V gene: TRBV30; CDR3 protein: AWGRAEAF
V gene: TRBV14; CDR3 protein: ASSQGHTWGRYYEQY
V gene: TRBV6-5; CDR3 protein: ASSYLGRGAYNSPLH
V gene: TRBV4-2; CDR3 protein: ASSQRESDTGELF
V gene: TRBV6-1; CDR3 protein: ASSELAGDAGELF
V gene: TRBV28; CDR3 protein: ASSTGGRTEAF
V gene: TRBV12-3/TRBV12-4; CDR3 protein: ASSLGPRELF
V gene: TRBV19; CDR3 protein: ASGLGLNEQF
V gene: TRBV9; CDR3 protein: ASTRGSLQETQY
V gene: TRBV29-1; CDR3 protein: SVLQGEGEAF
V gene: TRBV6-2/TRBV6-3; CDR3 protein: ASSSSGKNTGELF
V gene: TRBV5-1; CDR3 protein: ASSGDRGWTEAF
V gene: TRBV28; CDR3 protein: ASSPTGAGDTQY
V gene: TRBV3-1; CDR3 protein: ASSQWTGVSNQPQH
V gene: TRBV2; CDR3 protein: ASSEGTLLAKNIQY
V gene: TRBV4-1; CDR3 protein: ASSLRSMNTEAF
V gene: TRBV7-9; CDR3 protein: ASSLQTRNSPLH
V gene: TRBV7-2; CDR3 protein: ASSLVPGGRFGEQF
V gene: TRBV7-8; CDR3 protein: ASSLSPRDTEAF
V gene: TRBV4-1; CDR3 protein: ASSQDGVGTGADTQY
V gene: TRBV29-1; CDR3 protein: SVNRDRGKPAQETQY
V gene: TRBV11-1; CDR3 protein: ASSLKPPGQAGANVLT
V gene: TRBV6-5; CDR3 protein: ASSYWGAAYNEQF
V gene: TRBV24-1; CDR3 protein: ATSDRENWYGYT
V gene: TRBV28; CDR3 protein: ASSLVKNTEAF
V gene: TRBV6-2/TRBV6-3; CDR3 protein: ASAQWASQETQY
V gene: TRBV7-2; CDR3 protein: ASSLNPQVTEAF
V gene: TRBV7-9; CDR3 protein: ASSAPLDSGYEQY
V gene: TRBV3-1; CDR3 protein: ASSLIDTQY
V gene: TRBV25-1; CDR3 protein: ASQQGLEQY
V gene: TRBV29-1; CDR3 protein: SVEDRTGYEQY
V gene: TRBV28; CDR3 protein: ASSLLASGRTDTQY
V gene: TRBV12-3/TRBV12-4; CDR3 protein: ASSSASTDTQY
V gene: TRBV15; CDR3 protein: ATSRATSGRPEQF
V gene: TRBV20-1; CDR3 protein: SASHSGRAPYNEQF
V gene: TRBV7-2; CDR3 protein: ASSSGTAVVSGNTIY
V gene: TRBV12-3/TRBV12-4; CDR3 protein: ASNRDTGYGYT